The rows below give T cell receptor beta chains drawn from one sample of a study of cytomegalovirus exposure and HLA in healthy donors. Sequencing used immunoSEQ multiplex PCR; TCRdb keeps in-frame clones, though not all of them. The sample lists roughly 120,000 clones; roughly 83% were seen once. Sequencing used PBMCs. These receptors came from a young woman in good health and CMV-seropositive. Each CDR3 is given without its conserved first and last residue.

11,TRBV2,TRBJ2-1,ASAGEVPNEQF
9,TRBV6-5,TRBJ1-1,ASQTGRKAF
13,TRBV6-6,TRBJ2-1,ASSYSALADNEQF
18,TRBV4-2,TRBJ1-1,ASSQLFKGPRTAKNTEAF
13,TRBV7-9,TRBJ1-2,ASSSPGGGLDGYT
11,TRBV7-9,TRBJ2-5,ASSLGLTETQY
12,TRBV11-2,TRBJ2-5,ASSLAQGKETQY
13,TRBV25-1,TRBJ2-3,ASSDVNSGADTQY
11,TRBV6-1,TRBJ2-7,ASTYTSGRYKY
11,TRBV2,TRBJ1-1,ASSEARSPGAF
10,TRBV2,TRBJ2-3,ASRETGYTQY
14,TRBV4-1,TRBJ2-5,ASSRGLGITGKTQY
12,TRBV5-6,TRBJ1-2,ASSLEGANYGYT
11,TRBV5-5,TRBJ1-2,ASNLGVVSGYT
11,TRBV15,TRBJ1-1,ATSRDLEAEAF
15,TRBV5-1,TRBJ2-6,ASSVNSGTSGANVLT
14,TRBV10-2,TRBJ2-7,ASSPPIALRSYEQY
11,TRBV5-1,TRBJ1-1,ASSLEHNPEAF
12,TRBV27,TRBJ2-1,ASSYNAGRHEQF
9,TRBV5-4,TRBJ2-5,ASSLLETQY
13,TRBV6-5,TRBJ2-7,ASHSPGRSSYEQY
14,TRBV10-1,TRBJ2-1,ASSASETRGYNEQF
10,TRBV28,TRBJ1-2,AITQEPYGYT
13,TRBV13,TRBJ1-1,ASSLRQGGNTEAF
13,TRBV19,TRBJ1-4,ASSTNRGGNEKLF
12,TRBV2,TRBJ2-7,ASSVGQGAGEQY
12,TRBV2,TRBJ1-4,ASGTGSSNEKLF
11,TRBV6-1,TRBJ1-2,ASSETGGFGYT
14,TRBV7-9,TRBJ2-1,ASSHRADASYNEQF